The entry below describes one T cell receptor beta chain. What it binds is unknown. The V end was cut by 0 bases, the J end by 0 bases, with 15 bases between. This CDR3 spans 18 amino acids. Germline CDR1 and CDR2: SGHRS and YFSETQ. Repertoires were generated with immunoSEQ multiplex PCR, while TCRdb's copy carries only in-frame clones and drops some. This table has over 1.4 million clones, approximately 97% appearing once. The sample comes from a study of shared clonotypes between healthy human individuals. Findings of the study overall: Researchers sampled only blood; tissue repertoires likely differ. Between a handful of donors, naive CD4 clonotypes were shared at a level of about 5%.

This sequence was found in a man aged 25 to 40 in good health. V is TRBV5-1 and J is TRBJ2-2, with a possible D match to TRBD2 (6 bases). The sequenced material came from naive CD4+ T cells sorted from blood. The sample's subset: CD45RA+ positively selected. CDR3 residues: CASSLAGGAVANTGELFF. In nucleotides, the CDR3 is TGCGCCAGCAGCTTGGCGGGCGGGGCCGTCGCGAACACCGGGGAGCTGTTTTTT.